This entry lists 18 T cell receptor beta chains sequenced from one sample in a study of CD4 and CD8 cells across lung adenocarcinoma regions. MiXCR, run by TCRdb on the PCR reads, gives a single entry per CDR3 protein. There are under 8,000 distinct CDR3 sequences in the sample; approximately 50% occur only once, and 19% lies in the top ten. The sequencing sample was made of CD8+ T cells from the center of a lung tumor. All receptors derive from a female donor with lung adenocarcinoma. The CD4 and CD8 labels of this study may be unreliable.

Points on this clonotype: A junction end diverges from the germline sequence, so it may reflect a read error. The CDR3 loop is CGRVSGLSAKNTQYF. CDR3 nucleotide sequence: TGCGGCCGCGTCTCGGGGCTGTCAGCCAAAAACACTCAGTACTTC. The chain links TRBV5-1 to TRBJ2-4; D tentatively fits TRBD1 or TRBD2 (5 bases each). CDR1 is SGHRS and CDR2 is YFSETQ in the germline V gene. The CDR3 loop spans 15 amino acids.

As regards this clonotype: Compared with germline, one end of the junction differs, possibly owing to a read error. The rearrangement links TRBV10-1 to TRBJ2-1, with 9 nucleotides matching TRBD2. Germline CDR1 reads WNHNN; CDR2 reads SYGVQD (reference sequence). This CDR3 comprises 12 residues. CDR3 in DNA: TGCGCCAGCAGTGCTAGCGCGGGGGGGCTGTTTTTC. It codes for CASSASAGGLFF.

This clonotype is medium-sized by share. The chain recombines TRBV6-6 with TRBJ2-5; maybe TRBD2 (6 bases). CDR1 is MNHNY, CDR2 SVGAGI, per germline (reference sequence). The CDR3 has 14 residues. V lost 2 bases and J 4 bases, leaving 11 bases between the germline ends. In nucleotides, the CDR3 is TGTGCCAGCAGTTACGTGCACGGGGGAGAGACCCAGTACTTC. This codes for CASSYVHGGETQYF.

This chain uses TRBV4-1 with TRBJ2-5, with D perhaps matching TRBD2 (5 bases). The CDR3 is 17 amino acids. V lost 1 base and J lost 0, with 15 bases in between. Germline V gene lookup returns CDR1 MGHRA and CDR2 YSYEKL. The CDR3 loop is CASSQGVGRYYQETQYF. In DNA, the CDR3 is TGCGCCAGCAGCCAAGGAGTGGGGAGATACTACCAAGAGACCCAGTACTTC.

The chain is built from TRBV28 and TRBJ2-1, with 8 positions matching TRBD1. The V gene end was trimmed by 5 bases and the J gene end by 4 bases; junction bases not matched to a gene: 1. CDR1 and CDR2 from the germline V gene are MDHEN and SYDVKM. This CDR3 is 13 amino acids long. The CDR3 sequence: CASSQGAYNEQFF. The CDR3 nucleotides read TGTGCCAGCAGTCAGGGGGCTTACAATGAGCAGTTCTTC.

In this sample, this clonotype is medium-sized (0.01 to 0.1%). Being one base from a much bigger clone, this may be a read error. The chain links TRBV12-3 or TRBV12-4 to TRBJ2-1; 11 nucleotides align to TRBD2. The end of the DNA is better explained by TRBJ2-7, so the J call may be wrong. The CDR3 is 15 residues long. CDR3 residues: CASMVAGGPKNEQYF. Here the CDR3 DNA reads TGTGCCAGCATGGTAGCGGGGGGGCCGAAGAATGAGCAGTACTTC.

V and J are TRBV12-3 or TRBV12-4 and TRBJ1-2, with 8 bases fitting TRBD1. CDR3 length equals 13 residues. With 5 bases clipped from V and 7 bases from J, the junction kept 6 bases outside the gene matches. CDR3 region: CASSPGQGGGYTF. The CDR3 coding sequence is TGTGCCAGCAGTCCCGGACAGGGCGGTGGCTACACCTTC.

In this sample, this clonotype turned up many times. The chain has TRBV27 and TRBJ1-2; 11 bases agree with TRBD1. The trim removed 5 bases at V and 4 bases at J, leaving 9 bases unmatched. CDR1 is MNHEY, CDR2 SMNVEV, per germline (reference sequence). The CDR3 length is 16 residues. The CDR3 DNA reads TGTGCCAGCAGTCTAGGACAGGGGGCTGGTGGCTATGGCTACACCTTC. Translated: CASSLGQGAGGYGYTF.

The table lists this clonotype with a few counts. The V gene is TRBV7-2, the J gene TRBJ2-1; 10 bases agree with TRBD2. The DNA end lines up better with TRBJ2-7; the J call may be wrong. The germline CDR1 and CDR2 sequences are SGHTA and FQGNSA. CDR3 length equals 15 residues. The CDR3 bases are TGTGCCAGCAGCTTTACTAGCGGGACGCTTTACGAGCAGTACTTC. This encodes CASSFTSGTLYEQYF.

This clonotype is termed medium-sized. The V and J genes are TRBV12-3 or TRBV12-4 and TRBJ2-1; a possible D gene is TRBD2 (8 bases). V gave up 2 bases and J gave up 7 bases, with 18 bases separating them. CDR3 length: 16 residues. The chain's CDR3 is CASSLRGGTVMNEQFF. CDR3 bases: TGTGCCAGCAGTTTACGGGGGGGGACAGTAATGAATGAGCAGTTCTTC.

This clonotype has just one count. The V call is TRBV7-6, the J call TRBJ2-1, with 8 nucleotides matching TRBD1. The DNA end lines up better with TRBJ2-5; the J call may be wrong. CDR3 length equals 15 residues. Germline values: CDR1 SGHVS, CDR2 FNYEAQ. CDR3 nucleotide sequence: TGTGCCAGCAGCCTCTGGGACAGGATTCAAGAGACCCAGTACTTC. Encoded protein: CASSLWDRIQETQYF.

This clonotype is medium-sized in the sample. The gene calls are TRBV12-3 or TRBV12-4 and TRBJ2-5, with 10 nucleotides matching TRBD2. There are 17 residues in the CDR3. J gave up 4 bases and V 3 bases, and 11 bases lay outside the gene matches. The CDR3 reads CASSLGLLAGVGETQYF. The CDR3 region has the DNA TGTGCCAGCAGTTTGGGCCTGCTAGCGGGAGTTGGAGAGACCCAGTACTTC.

The V gene is TRBV5-8, the J gene TRBJ2-3; D is uncertain. Trimming took off 2 bases at V and 9 bases at J, with 22 bases between the two ends. This CDR3 region has 16 residues. Per germline, CDR1 SGHTS and CDR2 YDEGEE. CDR3 nucleotide sequence: TGTGCCAGCAGCTTCGGTGATCTTTCTCACCCGGAGACGCAGTATTTT. Translated: CASSFGDLSHPETQYF.

The J gene is TRBJ2-3, the V gene TRBV11-2, with D perhaps TRBD1 or TRBD2 (6 bases each). The better agreement between TRBJ2-7 and the DNA end casts doubt on the J call. CDR3 size: 15 residues. Looked up from germline, CDR1 is SGHAT and CDR2 is FQNNGV. The CDR3 sequence: CARGFGGGPVDTQYF. The CDR3 nucleotides are TGTGCCAGGGGCTTCGGGGGCGGTCCTGTAGATACGCAGTACTTC.

The chain has TRBV30 and TRBJ2-2; D possibly uses TRBD1 or TRBD2 (6 bases each). This CDR3 spans 19 amino acids. CDR1 is GTSNPN and CDR2 is SVGIG in the germline V gene (reference sequence). V was pared by 1 base and J by 5 bases, with 26 bases between. CDR3 loop: CAWSGAQEGRGVWTGELFF. CDR3 nucleotide sequence: TGTGCCTGGAGTGGGGCCCAGGAGGGAAGGGGGGTTTGGACCGGGGAGCTGTTTTTT.

The rearrangement links TRBV12-3 or TRBV12-4 to TRBJ2-2; 7 bases are shared with TRBD2. CDR3 length equals 15 residues. The trim removed 5 bases at V and 0 bases at J, leaving 3 bases unmatched. The CDR3 region is CASSRGVTNTGELFF. The CDR3 DNA reads as TGTGCCAGCAGTCGGGGGGTCACGAACACCGGGGAGCTGTTTTTT.

V gene TRBV10-3 combines with J gene TRBJ2-3, with D possibly TRBD2 on 7 matching bases. This CDR3 region has 14 residues. V shed 11 bases and J shed 9 bases, with 24 bases lying between them. From germline, CDR1 is ENHRY and CDR2 SYGVKD. The DNA for the CDR3 is TGTGCCGGGAGGGGGGGGCGGGGCGTGGAGACGCAGTATTTT. Protein product: CAGRGGRGVETQYF.

As concerns this clonotype: An end of the junction differs from the germline gene, which may be a read error. The rearrangement joins TRBV6-4 to TRBJ2-4; D could derive from TRBD1 or TRBD2 (5 bases each). Germline CDR1 and CDR2: MRHNA and SNTAGT. The length of the CDR3 is 16 residues. The CDR3 DNA reads TGTGCGAGCCGTGACTCGGGGCGGCGTGCCAAAAACACTCAGTACTTC. Its translation is CASRDSGRRAKNTQYF.